This is a list of T cell receptor beta chains from one sample in a study of regulatory T cells in long-lasting Graves disease. TCRdb independently ran MiXCR on the multiplex PCR reads; one entry per CDR3 protein. Of a few hundred thousand distinct CDR3 sequences listed, around 20% are singletons. Source: peripheral blood mononuclear cells (PBMCs), taken at new diagnosis, from a patient treated with antithyroid drugs. These receptors all come from a female donor with Graves disease. CDR3s include the opening cysteine and the closing phenylalanine or tryptophan. A D gene is named only where the DNA matches it firmly. Rows give clone size only sometimes, using once, few, many, or a class for an expanded clone.

TRBJ1-2	NA	many	TRBV6-1	13	TGTGCCACCGGAGAGGGTCCTAACTATGGCTACACCTTC	CATGEGPNYGYTF
TRBJ1-2	NA	NA	TRBV29-1	12	TGCAGCGCCCCGGGGGCAGGGTATGGCTACACCTTC	CSAPGAGYGYTF
TRBJ2-1	NA	NA	TRBV11-1	14	TGTGCCAGCAGCCCACCGGGGGCCTACAATGAGCAGTTCTTC	CASSPPGAYNEQFF
TRBJ2-1	NA	many	TRBV2	12	TGTGCCAGCAGTGGAGTGGACAATGAGCAGTTCTTC	CASSGVDNEQFF
TRBJ1-2	TRBD1	NA	TRBV3-1	15	TGTGCCAGCAGCCTAGGACAGGGGACTAACTATGGCTACACCTTC	CASSLGQGTNYGYTF
TRBJ2-3	NA	many	TRBV7-3	12	TGTGCCAGCAGCCCAGGGACGCAAACGCAGTATTTT	CASSPGTQTQYF
TRBJ1-1	NA	many	TRBV6-2/TRBV6-3	12	TGTGCCAGCAGTCAAACAGGGTCTGAAGCTTTCTTT	CASSQTGSEAFF
TRBJ1-1	NA	many	TRBV6-1	14	TGTGCCAGCAGTCAGACCCCGGTAAACACTGAAGCTTTCTTT	CASSQTPVNTEAFF
TRBJ1-1	TRBD1	many	TRBV12-3/TRBV12-4	18	TGTGCCAGCAGCACCCAGGGGCCAGGGGGGCGGACGAACACTGAAGCTTTCTTT	CASSTQGPGGRTNTEAFF
TRBJ2-5	NA	many	TRBV7-2	18	TGTGCCAGCAGCCCCTACCCCCAGGTACTCTTAGCGGAAGAGACCCAGTACTTC	CASSPYPQVLLAEETQYF
TRBJ2-5	TRBD2	few	TRBV7-9	16	TGTGCCAGCAGCTCAGCGCGGGGGTCTAGACAAGAGACCCAGTACTTC	CASSSARGSRQETQYF
TRBJ2-3	TRBD1	many	TRBV6-2/TRBV6-3	13	TGTGCCAGCAGTTACAGGGGGCCAGATACGCAGTATTTT	CASSYRGPDTQYF
TRBJ1-1	NA	many	TRBV7-2	14	TGTGCCAGCAGCTCACCAGGGGCGAACACTGAAGCTTTCTTT	CASSSPGANTEAFF
TRBJ1-5	NA	many	TRBV15	13	TGTGCCACCAGCAGAGATAGGGCTCAGCCCCAGCATTTT	CATSRDRAQPQHF
TRBJ1-2	NA	few	TRBV6-1	13	TGTGCCGGCAGACGATTGGGTAGCTATGGCTACACCTTC	CAGRRLGSYGYTF
TRBJ1-2	NA	many	TRBV5-1	12	TGCGCCAGCAGCTCCGAAAACTATGGCTACACCTTC	CASSSENYGYTF
TRBJ2-7	NA	many	TRBV20-1	13	TGCAGTGCTAAAATTCAGAATTACTACGAGCAGTACTTC	CSAKIQNYYEQYF
TRBJ2-3	TRBD2	NA	TRBV15	15	TGTGCCACCAGCACAGGGACTAGCAGCACAGATACGCAGTATTTT	CATSTGTSSTDTQYF
TRBJ1-2	NA	many	TRBV4-1	15	TGCGCCAGCAGCCCCCGGGACATGGGGGACTATGGCTACACCTTC	CASSPRDMGDYGYTF
TRBJ1-5	NA	NA	TRBV4-3	13	TGCGCCAGCAGCCACGTGGTGGGTGAGCCCCAGCATTTT	CASSHVVGEPQHF
TRBJ2-3	TRBD2	many	TRBV9	15	TGTGCCAGCAGCGTATCTAGCGGGACCACAGATACGCAGTATTTT	CASSVSSGTTDTQYF
TRBJ1-5	NA	many	TRBV12-3/TRBV12-4	16	TGTGCCAGCAGTTTAAACGGCCCGGAGGTCAATCAGCCCCAGCATTTT	CASSLNGPEVNQPQHF
TRBJ1-1	TRBD1	NA	TRBV25-1	12	TGTGCCAGCGGGACAGGGAGCACTGAAGCTTTCTTT	CASGTGSTEAFF
TRBJ2-7	TRBD1	many	TRBV12-3/TRBV12-4	15	TGTGCCAGCACTACGGGCTTGAGGACAGGGGATGAGCAGTACTTC	CASTTGLRTGDEQYF
TRBJ1-4	NA	many	TRBV7-8	18	TGTGCCAGCAGCCCGAAGGGGCTCGATTTGGGCGGTAATGAAAAACTGTTTTTT	CASSPKGLDLGGNEKLFF
TRBJ2-4	NA	many	TRBV7-3	17	TGTGCCAGCAGCCGGCAGGGTTCGATGGAAGATAACGACATTCAGTACTTC	CASSRQGSMEDNDIQYF
TRBJ1-5	TRBD1	many	TRBV5-8	13	TGTGCCAGCAGCTTGGGGGACAGTCAGCCCCAGCATTTT	CASSLGDSQPQHF
TRBJ1-5	TRBD1	many	TRBV7-2	15	TGTGCCAGCAGCAGGGAGGGACAGGGCAATCAGCCCCAGCATTTT	CASSREGQGNQPQHF
TRBJ2-7	TRBD2	NA	TRBV20-1	13	TGCAGTGCTCGGACTAGCGGGAGGGACGACCGGTACTTC	CSARTSGRDDRYF
TRBJ2-1	TRBD2	many	TRBV27	18	TGTGCCAGCAGTCCTCCAACCGGAAGACTAGCGGGGGACAATGAGCAGTTCTTC	CASSPPTGRLAGDNEQFF
TRBJ2-6	NA	NA	TRBV11-1	17	TGTGCCAGCAGCTTTCCCCCTCAGGTACCAGGGGCCAACGTCCTGACTTTC	CASSFPPQVPGANVLTF
TRBJ2-3	TRBD1	many	TRBV7-3	17	TGTGCCAGCAGCCAAGAAGGACAGGGCGGGGGCACAGATACGCAGTATTTT	CASSQEGQGGGTDTQYF
TRBJ2-1	NA	many	TRBV7-2	14	TGTGCCAGCAGCTTCCCAGGGAACTACAATGAGCAGTTCTTC	CASSFPGNYNEQFF
TRBJ1-1	NA	many	TRBV6-5	14	TGTGCCAGCAGTTACCGCAGCATGAACACTGAAGCTTTCTTT	CASSYRSMNTEAFF
TRBJ1-3	TRBD1	many	TRBV6-1	14	TGTGCCAGCAGAGAGACAGGGGCTGGAAACACCATATATTTT	CASRETGAGNTIYF
TRBJ2-7	TRBD2	many	TRBV27	16	TGTGCCAGCAGTTTCGGAAGCGGGAGATCCGGATACGAGCAGTACTTC	CASSFGSGRSGYEQYF
TRBJ1-1	NA	many	TRBV30	14	TGTGCCTGGAGTGGGCGTCGAGGGGAAACTGAAGCTTTCTTT	CAWSGRRGETEAFF
TRBJ1-2	TRBD1	many	TRBV27	14	TGTGCCAGCAGTTTTTTGTCCGACAGGGTCGGCTACACCTTC	CASSFLSDRVGYTF
TRBJ2-7	NA	few	TRBV11-3	14	TGTGCCAGCAGCTTAAACAGTCTCTCCTACGAGCAGTACTTC	CASSLNSLSYEQYF
TRBJ2-5	TRBD2	few	TRBV25-1	16	TGTGCCAGCAGTGGAGGACTAGCGGGAGCTCTAGAGACCCAGTACTTC	CASSGGLAGALETQYF
TRBJ1-5	NA	many	TRBV6-1	15	TGTGCCAGCAGTGGAATGACAAATAGCAATCAGCCCCAGCATTTT	CASSGMTNSNQPQHF
TRBJ2-5	TRBD2	few	TRBV24-1	17	TGTGCCACCAGTGATTTGCTAGCGGGAGGGCCGGGAGAGACCCAGTACTTC	CATSDLLAGGPGETQYF
TRBJ1-5	NA	many	TRBV20-1	13	TGCAGTGCTAGGGGGGCTATCAATCAGCCCCAGCATTTT	CSARGAINQPQHF
TRBJ2-6	TRBD1	many	TRBV11-1	19	TGTGCCAGCAGCTGGCCCCGACAGGGGCACTACTCTGGGGCCAACGTCCTGACTTTC	CASSWPRQGHYSGANVLTF
TRBJ1-2	TRBD1	many	TRBV3-1	13	TGTGCCAGCAGCCGAACAGGGGGCGAGGGCTACACCTTC	CASSRTGGEGYTF
TRBJ2-3	TRBD1	many	TRBV10-1	15	TGCGCCAGCAGTGAGTTCGGACAGGGCACAGATACGCAGTATTTT	CASSEFGQGTDTQYF
TRBJ2-5	TRBD2	many	TRBV20-1	14	TGCAGTGCTAGAGTTCTAGCGGGCCTAAAGACCCAGTACTTC	CSARVLAGLKTQYF
TRBJ1-2	TRBD1	few	TRBV5-1	15	TGCGCCAGCAGCTTGGGTACAGGGGAAGGCTATGGCTACACCTTC	CASSLGTGEGYGYTF
TRBJ2-5	TRBD1	many	TRBV24-1	17	TGTGCCACCAGTGATCCTGTCAGGACAGGGGACCAAGAGACCCAGTACTTC	CATSDPVRTGDQETQYF
TRBJ1-1	NA	NA	TRBV10-1	18	TGCGCCAGCAGTGAGCCCTTATTAGGGACGTGGACTGGCCCTGAAGCTTTCTTT	CASSEPLLGTWTGPEAFF
TRBJ1-6	NA	NA	TRBV9	14	TGTGCCAGCAGCGGGGGACGGACGAATTCACCCCTCCACTTT	CASSGGRTNSPLHF
TRBJ1-1	NA	NA	TRBV6-1	11	TGTGCCAGCATGACCGGAGCTGAAGCTTTCTTT	CASMTGAEAFF
TRBJ1-4	TRBD1	few	TRBV5-1	14	TGCGCCAGCAGCTTAGGGACAGTTAATGAAAAACTGTTTTTT	CASSLGTVNEKLFF